This note documents a single T cell receptor (beta chain) sequence. This entry is derived from a study of blood T cell repertoires in COVID-19. Study overall: Sample material is recorded as cDNA or gDNA derived from T cells, B-cell-depleted T cells, or PBMCs.

The J segment lost 2 bases and the V segment lost 4 bases, leaving 2 bases of the junction unmatched. CDR1 SNHLY and CDR2 FYNNEI come from the germline V gene. The CDR3 has 14 residues. The data were produced by immunoSEQ multiplex PCR, yet TCRdb's version contains in-frame clones alone and is incomplete. The sample holds about 310,000 clones, under 90% seen once. This TCR came from a man aged 55-75 years who had recovered from COVID-19. Sequencing used PBMCs or T cells enriched from blood (not recorded which). The chain employs TRBV2 and TRBJ2-1; 7 bases map to TRBD1. CDR3 in amino acids: CASSVDRTYNEQFF. The CDR3 DNA is TGTGCCAGCAGTGTGGACAGGACCTACAATGAGCAGTTCTTC.